This T cell receptor beta chain was sequenced in a study of Graves' ophthalmopathy and Graves' hyperthyroidism. In the study overall: Upon initial diagnosis and before any treatment, peripheral blood was collected.

PBMCs stemmed from over 9.5 ml of fresh peripheral blood. The sample holds many counts of this clonotype. This CDR3 has 16 amino acids. Unmatched junction bases numbered 6, after V lost 5 bases and J lost 3 bases. Germline V CDR1 and CDR2: MNHNS, SASEGT. The authors amplified TCR beta CDR3 regions, and they did so from RNA transcripts for repertoire sequencing. HTBI primers served in a first-round RT-PCR, which a second-round multiplex PCR followed. Each CDR3 protein is one row after TCRdb ran MiXCR on the multiplex PCR reads. Here the sample spans 450,000 or so distinct CDR3 sequences, roughly an eighth being singletons.

The rearrangement links TRBV6-1 to TRBJ2-4; 11 nucleotides line up with TRBD1. The sequence was collected from a woman younger than 45 with Graves' ophthalmopathy. Material: blood. The CDR3 DNA reads as TGTGCCAGCAGTAGGACAGGGGGCCTTGTCAAAAACATTCAGTACTTC. Translating gives CASSRTGGLVKNIQYF.